A selection of T cell receptor beta chains follows, all from one sample in a study of blood T cell repertoires in COVID-19. The protocol was immunoSEQ multiplex PCR, while the TCRdb copy is restricted to in-frame clones and leaves out a portion. The data show more than 250,000 clones, with around 90% seen just once and over 0.55% held by the top ten. What was sequenced was peripheral blood. The source is a human donor in a cohort sampled during active COVID-19. The CDR3 runs from the conserved cysteine through the conserved F or W. D genes are given only for firm matches. Clone size is not always given. Where it is, it says once, few, many or a class for expanded clones.

TGCGCCAGCTTCGGGGGGCCGAACGCGAACACCGGGGAGCTGTTTTTT,CASFGGPNANTGELFF,.,TRBJ2-2,TRBV5-1,.
TGTGCCAGCAGCCCTAGGGGGCGGGGTGGGAGCAATCAGCCCCAGCATTTT,CASSPRGRGGSNQPQHF,TRBD1,TRBJ1-5,TRBV7-2,.
TGTGCCAGCAGTTACTCGAGCCTCGAGCAGTACTTC,CASSYSSLEQYF,.,TRBJ2-7,TRBV6-6,.
TGTGCCAGCAGCTTAAACGGGAGGGCCTTCTACGAGCAGTACTTC,CASSLNGRAFYEQYF,TRBD2,TRBJ2-7,TRBV7-2,once
TGTGCCAGCAGCTTAGAACAGGGTGGAGGCTACACCTTC,CASSLEQGGGYTF,.,TRBJ1-2,TRBV7-9,few
TGTGCCAGCATCCTGGAGGGGACTAGTGACACCGGGGAGCTGTTTTTT,CASILEGTSDTGELFF,TRBD2,TRBJ2-2,TRBV28,.
TGCGCCAGCAGCCAAGTCCCAAATGAAAAACTGTTTTTT,CASSQVPNEKLFF,.,TRBJ1-4,TRBV4-1,.
TGTGCCAGCAGTCCCCGATACTTTCGATTTGTCGGCTACACCTTC,CASSPRYFRFVGYTF,.,TRBJ1-2,TRBV27,.
TGTGCCAGCAGTTTAAGGGGGGGGCTTGAAGCTTTCTTT,CASSLRGGLEAFF,.,TRBJ1-1,TRBV28,.
TGTGCCAGCAGTGCCGGGACAGCGTTCTCCTACGAGCAGTACTTC,CASSAGTAFSYEQYF,TRBD1,TRBJ2-7,TRBV2,.
TGTGCCAGCAGCTACCGACAGTTGAACACTGAAGCTTTCTTT,CASSYRQLNTEAFF,.,TRBJ1-1,TRBV7-9,.
TGTGCCAGCAGCCCGGGCCGGGGAGAAAAACTGTTTTTT,CASSPGRGEKLFF,.,TRBJ1-4,TRBV28,.
TGCAGCGTTGGAGTAGCGGGATCTGGGGAGACCCAGTACTTC,CSVGVAGSGETQYF,TRBD2,TRBJ2-5,TRBV29-1,.
TGTGCCAGCAGCGGGACAGGGGAATATGGCTACACCTTC,CASSGTGEYGYTF,TRBD1,TRBJ1-2,TRBV12-3/TRBV12-4,.
TGCGCCAGCAGCTCCGGACAGGGGACTCAAGAGACCCAGTACTTC,CASSSGQGTQETQYF,TRBD1,TRBJ2-5,TRBV5-1,.
TGTGCCACCAGCAGGGAAATCCCTGGACAGTACTACGAGCAGTACTTC,CATSREIPGQYYEQYF,.,TRBJ2-7,TRBV15,once
TGTGCCAGCAGCCCTTTGGACAGGCCCAACACTGAAGCTTTCTTT,CASSPLDRPNTEAFF,TRBD1,TRBJ1-1,TRBV9,.
TGTGCCAGCAGTGTTCTCAGAACAGTCAGCTCCTACAATGAGCAGTTCTTC,CASSVLRTVSSYNEQFF,.,TRBJ2-1,TRBV6-1,.
TGCGCCAGCAGCCATCCTGGACTAGCGGGTCCCTACAATGAGCAGTTCTTC,CASSHPGLAGPYNEQFF,TRBD2,TRBJ2-1,TRBV4-1,.
TGTGCCAGCAGCCGCGTGTCTCCTAGCGCCCAACTAGGGAGTCGCATTCAGAATGAGCAGTTCTTC,CASSRVSPSAQLGSRIQNEQFF,.,TRBJ2-1,TRBV7-3,.
TGTGCCAGCAGTTACGGAGTGGGGGGAAACACTGAAGCTTTCTTT,CASSYGVGGNTEAFF,.,TRBJ1-1,TRBV6-5,.
TGTGCCAGCAGTTCCCTTACAGGGTACGGCGGCACTGAAGCTTTCTTT,CASSSLTGYGGTEAFF,.,TRBJ1-1,TRBV6-2/TRBV6-3,once
TGTGCCAGTAGTATTTATAGCCGGGACAGGTCCTACGAGCAGTACTTC,CASSIYSRDRSYEQYF,TRBD1,TRBJ2-7,TRBV19,.